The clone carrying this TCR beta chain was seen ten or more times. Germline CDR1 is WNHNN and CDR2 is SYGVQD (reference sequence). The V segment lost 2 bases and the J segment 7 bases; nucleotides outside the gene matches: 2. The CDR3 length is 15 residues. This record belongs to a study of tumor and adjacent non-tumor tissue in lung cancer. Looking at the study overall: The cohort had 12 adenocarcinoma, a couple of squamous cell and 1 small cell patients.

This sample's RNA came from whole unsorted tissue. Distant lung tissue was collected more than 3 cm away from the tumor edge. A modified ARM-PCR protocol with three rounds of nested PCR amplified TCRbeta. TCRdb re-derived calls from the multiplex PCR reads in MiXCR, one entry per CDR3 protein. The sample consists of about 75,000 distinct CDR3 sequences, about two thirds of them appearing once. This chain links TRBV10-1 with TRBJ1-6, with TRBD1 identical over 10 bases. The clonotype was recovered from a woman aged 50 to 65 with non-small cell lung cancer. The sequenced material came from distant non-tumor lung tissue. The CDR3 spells CASSEGQGVNSPLHF. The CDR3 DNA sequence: TGCGCCAGCAGTGAGGGACAGGGGGTGAATTCACCCCTCCACTTT.